The sequence of this T cell receptor beta chain was determined in a study of T cell responses to AZD1222 COVID-19 vaccine. Study conclusions and caveats: Two AZD1222 doses significantly raised spike-specific TCR breadth and depth over controls. At study baseline, merely a handful of AZD1222 recipients were seropositive. Unmutated variant regions reportedly attract nearly half of all spike-specific TCRs.

CDR1 is SNHLY and CDR2 is FYNNEI in the germline V gene. CDR3 length equals 15 residues. J was trimmed by 11 bases and V by 7 bases; bases with no gene match: 13. This clone came up a few times. Its antigen is not identified. Assay: immunoSEQ multiplex PCR; the TCRdb copy retains only in-frame clones and omits some. This sample carries 75,000 to 95,000 clones, around 85% of them seen once, and the ten largest clones take roughly 4.7%. Sequencing used peripheral blood, obtained 28 days after the second AZD1222 dose. The clonotype originates from an adult who received the AZD1222 COVID-19 vaccine. The chain uses TRBV2 and TRBJ1-5; 11 nucleotides line up with TRBD1. CDR3 DNA: TGTGCCAGCACCTCGGGGACAGGGGGGGTCCTGGCCCAGCATTTT. Protein: CASTSGTGGVLAQHF.